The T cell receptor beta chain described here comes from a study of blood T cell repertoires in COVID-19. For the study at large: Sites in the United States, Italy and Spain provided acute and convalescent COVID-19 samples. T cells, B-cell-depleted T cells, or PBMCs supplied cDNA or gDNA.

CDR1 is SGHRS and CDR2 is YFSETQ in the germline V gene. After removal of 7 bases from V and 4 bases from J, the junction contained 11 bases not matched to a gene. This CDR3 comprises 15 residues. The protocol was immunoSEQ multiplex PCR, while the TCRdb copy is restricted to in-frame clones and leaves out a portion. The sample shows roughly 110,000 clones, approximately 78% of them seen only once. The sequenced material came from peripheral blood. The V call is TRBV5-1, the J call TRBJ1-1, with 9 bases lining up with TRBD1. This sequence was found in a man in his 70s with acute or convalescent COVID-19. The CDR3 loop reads CASHPTGGVITEAFF. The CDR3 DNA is TGCGCCAGCCACCCCACAGGGGGCGTGATCACTGAAGCTTTCTTT.